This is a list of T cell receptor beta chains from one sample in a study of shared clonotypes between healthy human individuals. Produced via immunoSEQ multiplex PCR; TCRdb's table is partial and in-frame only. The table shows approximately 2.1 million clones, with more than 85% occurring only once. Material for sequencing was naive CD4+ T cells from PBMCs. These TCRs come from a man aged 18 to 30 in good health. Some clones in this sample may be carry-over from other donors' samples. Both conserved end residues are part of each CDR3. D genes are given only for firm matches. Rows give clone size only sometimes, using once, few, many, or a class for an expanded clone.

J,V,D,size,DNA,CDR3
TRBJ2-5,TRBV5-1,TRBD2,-,TGCGCCAGCAGCTTGTTAGGGGCGGGGGAAGAGACCCAGTACTTC,CASSLLGAGEETQYF
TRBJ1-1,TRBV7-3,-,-,TGTGCCAGCAGCTTGCAGGGCGGAACTGAAGCTTTCTTT,CASSLQGGTEAFF
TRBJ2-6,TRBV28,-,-,TGTGCCACCCGGGGCTCTGGGGCCAACGTCCTGACTTTC,CATRGSGANVLTF
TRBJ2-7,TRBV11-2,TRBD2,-,TGTGCCAGCAGCTTAGGCCTAGCGGGAGGTGGTATCTACGAGCAGTACTTC,CASSLGLAGGGIYEQYF
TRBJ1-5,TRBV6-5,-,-,TGTGCCAGCTCGGGGTTAATCGGGCAGCCCCAGCATTTT,CASSGLIGQPQHF
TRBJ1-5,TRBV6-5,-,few,TGTGCCAGCCGACTTGATAGCAATCAGCCCCAGCATTTT,CASRLDSNQPQHF
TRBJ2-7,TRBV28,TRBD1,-,TGTGCCAGCAGTTTAGGGTTTATTTGGGGGACAGCCACCTACGAGCAGTACTTC,CASSLGFIWGTATYEQYF
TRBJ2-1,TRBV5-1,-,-,TGCGCCAGCAGCTCCGGAGGCAATGAGCAGTTCTTC,CASSSGGNEQFF
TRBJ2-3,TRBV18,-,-,TGTGCCAGCTCACCAGGGGCCGCAGATACGCAGTATTTT,CASSPGAADTQYF
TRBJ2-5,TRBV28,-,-,TGTGCCAGCAGCACCCCGGGGCCACAAGAGACCCAGTACTTC,CASSTPGPQETQYF
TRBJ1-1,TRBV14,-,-,TGTGCCAGCAGCCCTAATTCGGCCACTGAAGCTTTCTTT,CASSPNSATEAFF
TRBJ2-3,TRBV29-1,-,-,TGCAGCGTCGCGGACGGGTCAGATACGCAGTATTTT,CSVADGSDTQYF
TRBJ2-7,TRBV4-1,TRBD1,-,TGCGCCAGCAGCCAAGACGGGACAGGTGTTACCTACGAGCAGTACTTC,CASSQDGTGVTYEQYF
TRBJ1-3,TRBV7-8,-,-,TGTGCCAGCAGCTTTAAGAGCTCTGGAAACACCATATATTTT,CASSFKSSGNTIYF
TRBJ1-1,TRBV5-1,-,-,TGCGCCAGCAGCGTCTCTGCACAGGGCGGCACTGAAGCTTTCTTT,CASSVSAQGGTEAFF
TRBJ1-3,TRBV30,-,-,TGTGCCTGGAGTATTAGCCTTGGAAACACCATATATTTT,CAWSISLGNTIYF
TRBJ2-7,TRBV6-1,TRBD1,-,TGTGCCAGCAGCGCCAGGGGGCCCTACGAGCAGTACTTC,CASSARGPYEQYF
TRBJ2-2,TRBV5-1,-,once,TGCGCCAGCAGCTTTCTGGCAGGATCTAACACCGGGGAGCTGTTTTTT,CASSFLAGSNTGELFF
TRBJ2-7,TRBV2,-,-,TGTGCCAGCAGTTACCGGGACGAAGGCTACGAGCAGTACTTC,CASSYRDEGYEQYF
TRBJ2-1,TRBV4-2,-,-,TGTGCCAGCAGCCAAGGGCGCTTAGGAGCGGGTTTTCGCAATGAGCAGTTCTTC,CASSQGRLGAGFRNEQFF
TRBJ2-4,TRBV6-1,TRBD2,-,TGTGCCGGTGGGCGGGCGGGGGAAAACATTCAGTACTTC,CAGGRAGENIQYF
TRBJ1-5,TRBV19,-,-,TGTGCCAGTAGTTTAAAACAGGTTAGCAATCAGCCCCAGCATTTT,CASSLKQVSNQPQHF
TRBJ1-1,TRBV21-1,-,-,TGTGCCAGCAGCCCAGAGAAAATGGACACGCTAATGAACACTGAAGCTTTCTTT,CASSPEKMDTLMNTEAFF
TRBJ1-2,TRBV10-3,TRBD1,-,TGTGCCATCAGTGAGTCAAGGGACAGCTATGGCTACACCTTC,CAISESRDSYGYTF
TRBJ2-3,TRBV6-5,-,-,TGTGCCAGCATCGCGGGATTGAGGGAATGGGATACGCAGTATTTT,CASIAGLREWDTQYF
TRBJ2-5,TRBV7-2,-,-,TGTGCCAGCAGCTTAAGCACACAAGAGACCCAGTACTTC,CASSLSTQETQYF
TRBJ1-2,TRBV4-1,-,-,TGCGCCAGCAGACCCGTGGGTCAAGTAAGCCCCTATGGCTACACCTTC,CASRPVGQVSPYGYTF
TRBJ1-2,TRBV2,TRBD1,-,TGTGCCAGCAGTTCCGGGACAGCTGTCTATGGCTACACCTTC,CASSSGTAVYGYTF
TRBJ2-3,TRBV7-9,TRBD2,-,TGTGCCAGCAGCCCCTCGACTAGCGGGTTACGAGATACGCAGTATTTT,CASSPSTSGLRDTQYF
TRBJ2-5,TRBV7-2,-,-,TGTGCCAGCAGCTTAGTTGGGACGCCTACCCAGTACTTC,CASSLVGTPTQYF
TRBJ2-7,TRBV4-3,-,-,TGCGCCAGCAGCCAAGGGGCCTACACCTACGAGCAGTACTTC,CASSQGAYTYEQYF
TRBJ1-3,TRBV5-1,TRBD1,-,TGCGCCAGCAGCCAAGGGACAGCCGGAAACACCATATATTTT,CASSQGTAGNTIYF
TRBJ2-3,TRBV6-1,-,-,TGTGCCAGCAGTGAAATTAACAGACCCACAGATACGCAGTATTTT,CASSEINRPTDTQYF
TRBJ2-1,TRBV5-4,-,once,TGTGCCAGCAGCTGGAAGGGCACTCCCAATGAGCAGTTCTTC,CASSWKGTPNEQFF
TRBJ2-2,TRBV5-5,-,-,TGTGCCAGCAGCTCGGTGCTTCGCCCGGGGCCAAACACCGGGGAGCTGTTTTTT,CASSSVLRPGPNTGELFF
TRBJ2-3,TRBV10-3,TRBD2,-,TGTGCCATCAGTGAAACTAGCGGGGAGAGCACAGATACGCAGTATTTT,CAISETSGESTDTQYF
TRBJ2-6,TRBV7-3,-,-,TGTGCCAGCAGCTTAACGAGGGATTCTGGGGCCAACGTCCTGACTTTC,CASSLTRDSGANVLTF
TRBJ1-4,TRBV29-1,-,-,TGCAGCGTTGGATGGACAGTTGAAAAACTGTTTTTT,CSVGWTVEKLFF
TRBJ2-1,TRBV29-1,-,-,TGCAGCGCTGCCCTCTCTTCTCGAGGTGAGCAGTTCTTC,CSAALSSRGEQFF
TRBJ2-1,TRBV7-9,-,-,TGTGCCAGCAGCTTAGGAGCTTGGAGGTCCACAGGGTCCTACAATGAGCAGTTCTTC,CASSLGAWRSTGSYNEQFF
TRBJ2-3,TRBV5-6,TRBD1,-,TGTGCCAGCAGCTACGGGACAGAGCCCACAGATACGCAGTATTTT,CASSYGTEPTDTQYF
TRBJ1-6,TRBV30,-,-,TGTGCCTGGAGTGTAGGCTACTATAATTCACCCCTCCACTTT,CAWSVGYYNSPLHF
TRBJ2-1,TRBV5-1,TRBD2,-,TGCGCCAGCAGCTTGGGTCCTCTGACTAGCGCCTACAATGAGCAGTTCTTC,CASSLGPLTSAYNEQFF
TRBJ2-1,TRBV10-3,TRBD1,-,TGTGCCATCAGTGAGAGGAGAGGACAGGGGGGGAATGAGCAGTTCTTC,CAISERRGQGGNEQFF
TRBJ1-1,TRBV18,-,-,TGTGCCAGCTCACCATATCGGGGTTGGACTGAAGCTTTCTTT,CASSPYRGWTEAFF
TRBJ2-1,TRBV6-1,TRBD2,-,TGTGCCAGCAGTGATCGGACTAGCGGGATCTCCTACAATGAGCAGTTCTTC,CASSDRTSGISYNEQFF
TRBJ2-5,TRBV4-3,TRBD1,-,TGCGCCAGCAGCCAGGAAGGGGGCCCAGAGACCCAGTACTTC,CASSQEGGPETQYF
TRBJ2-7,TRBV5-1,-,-,TGCGCCAGCAGCTCACGCATTCTGGGGAATAGCTACGAGCAGTACTTC,CASSSRILGNSYEQYF
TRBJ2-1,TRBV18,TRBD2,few,TGTGCCAGCTCACCGGGACTAGCGGTCAATGAGCAGTTCTTC,CASSPGLAVNEQFF
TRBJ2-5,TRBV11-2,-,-,TGTGCCAGCAGCTCCCGCGCCAGGGTTGAGACCCAGTACTTC,CASSSRARVETQYF